This T cell receptor beta chain derives from a study of response to subunit inactivated influenza vaccine. Per the germline V gene, CDR1 is MNHEY and CDR2 is SVGAGI. CDR3 length: 14 residues. This clonotype has only one observation. The junction differs from germline at one of its ends, possibly a read error. One entry per CDR3 protein, called by TCRdb with MiXCR from the RT-PCR reads. The profile covers about 540,000 distinct CDR3 sequences, with roughly 23% appearing a single time and 2.5% to 3.5% taken by the ten largest. The sample was also reused in another study, on T cells expressing NK-cell markers. As that report states: UMI-tagged 5'RACE template switching yielded the TCR beta cDNA. The study did not resolve the HCMV specificity of expanded NKG2C+ T cell clones.

V usage is TRBV6-5 and J usage is TRBJ1-5; possible D gene TRBD1, 5 bases. The clonotype originates from a middle-aged man who received an inactivated influenza vaccine. The source material was CD4+ T cells sorted from PBMCs, sampled 11 to 12 days after vaccination. The CDR3 DNA reads as TGTGCCAGCAGTAACACAGGTAGCAATCTGCCCCAGCATTTT. This gives the protein CASSNTGSNLPQHF.